The next 32 T cell receptor beta chains were all read from a single sample in a study of human T cells and chemical hapten exposure. MiXCR, run by TCRdb on the 5' RACE reads, gives a single entry per CDR3 protein. Of approximately 110,000 distinct CDR3 sequences in the sample, 15% to 20% were seen once. Unfractionated whole blood yielded the extracted total RNA. Receptors originate from a human donor in good health.

The chain uses TRBV5-6 and TRBJ2-3; 15 bases line up with TRBD2. From germline, CDR1 is SGHDT and CDR2 YYEEEE. CDR3 size: 16 residues. The ends lost 3 bases at V and 4 bases at J; junction bases unmatched: 3. The DNA of the CDR3 is TGTGCCAGCAGCTATGGACTAGCGGGAGGGCCAGATACGCAGTATTTT. As protein: CASSYGLAGGPDTQYF.

This clonotype has a count of ten or more. The chain employs TRBV20-1 and TRBJ1-6, with D perhaps TRBD1 (5 bases). The germline V and J ends were trimmed by 0 bases and 10 bases, with 22 bases remaining between them. Germline V CDR1 and CDR2: DFQATT, SNEGSKA (reference sequence). The CDR3 runs 17 residues. CDR3 protein: CSARDLKGPQFGSPLHF. CDR3 DNA sequence: TGCAGTGCTAGAGATCTTAAGGGACCCCAGTTTGGGTCACCCCTCCACTTT.

This rearrangement joins TRBV28 to TRBJ2-3; no definite D call. The CDR3 contains 11 residues. Germline V gene sequence: CDR1 MDHEN, CDR2 SYDVKM. V was cut by 5 bases and J by 4 bases, with 4 bases left in between. DNA of the CDR3: TGTGCCAGCAGTACCCCAGATACGCAGTATTTT. Translation: CASSTPDTQYF.

Only a few counts were recorded for this clonotype. This chain links TRBV7-9 with TRBJ1-1; 10 nucleotides match TRBD1. This CDR3 spans 15 amino acids. Germline V CDR1 and CDR2: SEHNR, FQNEAQ (reference sequence). Trimming removed 0 bases from V and 6 bases from J; junction bases left unmatched: 4. DNA of the CDR3: TGTGCCAGCAGCTTAGCGGTAGACAGGGGGCCTGAAGCTTTCTTT. This gives the protein CASSLAVDRGPEAFF.

This clonotype was seen a handful of times. The chain links TRBV28 to TRBJ1-2; 8 bases line up with TRBD1. Germline V CDR1 and CDR2: MDHEN, SYDVKM. The CDR3 contains 12 residues. J lost 6 bases, V lost 7 bases, and 4 bases had no gene match. Written as DNA, the CDR3 is TGTGCCAGCACCTCGACAGGGGATGGCTACACCTTC. This translates into CASTSTGDGYTF.

The V gene is TRBV28, the J gene TRBJ1-1; no definite D call. Germline-derived CDR1 and CDR2 are MDHEN and SYDVKM. This CDR3 is built from 16 residues. Trimming removed 9 bases from V and 1 base from J, with 21 bases in between. Here the CDR3 DNA reads TGTGCCAGTAAGATCTCGCATTATCGAAAGAACACTGAAGCTTTCTTT. Protein product: CASKISHYRKNTEAFF. Together with reference TRBV28 and TRBJ1-1, the CDR3 gives the full variable domain: DVKVTQSSRYLVKRTGEKVFLECVQDMDHENMFWYRQDPGLGLRLIYFSYDVKMKEKGDIPEGYSVSREKKERFSLILESASTNQTSMYLCASKISHYRKNTEAFFGQGTRLTVV.

This clonotype was seen ten or more times. The chain links TRBV12-3 or TRBV12-4 to TRBJ2-3; 9 bases line up with TRBD1. The junction had 7 bases not matched to a gene; V was cut back by 5 bases and J by 4 bases. The CDR3 runs to 15 residues. The CDR3: CASSQPGQGPDTQYF. For the CDR3, the DNA is TGTGCCAGCAGTCAGCCGGGACAGGGTCCAGATACGCAGTATTTT.

The gene calls are TRBV6-6 and TRBJ2-3; D gene ambiguous. V was clipped by 4 bases and J by 6 bases, with 8 bases between them. The CDR3 has 12 residues. Germline assignment: CDR1 MNHNY and CDR2 SVGAGI (reference sequence). In nucleotides, the CDR3 is TGTGCCAGCAGTTCCTTACAGGATACGCAGTATTTT. It translates to CASSSLQDTQYF.

This clonotype occurred a few times. This chain uses TRBV12-3 or TRBV12-4 with TRBJ2-1; perhaps D is TRBD1 or TRBD2 (5 bases each). The CDR3 covers 16 residues. Deletions cut 6 bases from V and 8 bases from J, with 23 bases between. CDR3 protein: CASSQRRDGVSDEQFF. CDR3 bases: TGTGCCAGCAGCCAGCGCCGGGACGGTGTGTCGGATGAGCAGTTCTTC.

This clonotype was counted between two and nine times. The rearrangement uses TRBV12-3 or TRBV12-4 and TRBJ2-6, with TRBD1 as a possible D gene (6 bases). This CDR3 is 17 amino acids long. The V and J ends lost 1 base and 3 bases respectively, with 13 bases between them. The CDR3 protein is CASSLGGRGNGANVLTF. In DNA form, the CDR3 reads TGTGCCAGCAGTTTAGGGGGCAGGGGTAATGGGGCCAACGTCCTGACTTTC.

In its sample, this clonotype was seen many times. CDR3 in DNA: TGTGCCAGCGTAACGGGGAGCTATGGCTACACCTTC. As protein: CASVTGSYGYTF. V gene TRBV9 combines with J gene TRBJ1-2; the D is unclear. V was cut by 7 bases and J by 4 bases, with 11 bases left in between. The CDR3 has 12 residues. Looked up from germline, CDR1 is SGDLS and CDR2 is YYNGEE.

The rearrangement uses TRBV11-2 and TRBJ2-3, with D hard to call. The CDR3 contains 15 residues. Germline V lookup: CDR1 SGHAT, CDR2 FQNNGV. V lost 0 bases and J lost 0, with 7 bases in between. The CDR3 region is CASSLEVWSTDTQYF. DNA of the CDR3: TGTGCCAGCAGCTTAGAAGTATGGAGCACAGATACGCAGTATTTT. Together with reference TRBV11-2 and TRBJ2-3, the CDR3 gives the full variable domain: EAGVAQSPRYKIIEKRQSVAFWCNPISGHATLYWYQQILGQGPKLLIQFQNNGVVDDSQLPKDRFSAERLKGVDSTLKIQPAKLEDSAVYLCASSLEVWSTDTQYFGPGTRLTVL.

CDR3 DNA: TGTGCCAGCAGTTTGAGACAGGGGGTGAGCTCTGGAAACACCATATATTTT. Its translation is CASSLRQGVSSGNTIYF. The V call is TRBV12-3 or TRBV12-4, the J call TRBJ1-3; 9 bases match TRBD1. The CDR3 loop spans 17 amino acids. The J segment lost 0 bases and the V segment lost 3 bases, leaving 6 bases of the junction unmatched.

This chain connects TRBV3-1 to TRBJ2-1; the D is unclear. Germline-derived CDR1 and CDR2 are LGHDT and YNNKEL (reference sequence). The CDR3 runs to 12 residues. Trimming shortened V by 0 bases and J by 12 bases, and 9 bases separated the two germline ends. The CDR3 DNA reads as TGTGCCAGCAGCCAAGATCTGGGCTGGCAGTTCTTC. Translated: CASSQDLGWQFF.

In its sample, this clonotype was seen a few times. This chain connects TRBV5-1 to TRBJ2-5; TRBD2 agrees at 12 bases. Per the germline V gene, CDR1 is SGHRS and CDR2 is YFSETQ. With V trimmed by 5 bases and J by 4 bases, 3 bases remained unmatched. The CDR3 is 14 residues long. Here the CDR3 DNA reads TGCGCCAGCAGATTGACTAGCGGGGGAGAGACCCAGTACTTC. Protein: CASRLTSGGETQYF.

This clonotype has a single count. Germline and junction disagree at one end, which may indicate a read error. The gene calls are TRBV7-8 and TRBJ2-7, with no clear D. CDR1 is SGHVS and CDR2 is FQNEAQ in the germline V gene. This CDR3 contains 14 residues. CDR3 DNA: TGTGCCAGCAGCCAACGTAGACAAGGGCACGAGCGGTACTTC. Amino acids: CASSQRRQGHERYF.

V and J are TRBV5-6 and TRBJ1-2, with a tentative D call TRBD1 (6 bases). This CDR3 is built from 14 residues. Trimming removed 5 bases at V and 5 bases at J, with 16 bases between. CDR1 and CDR2 from the germline V gene are SGHDT and YYEEEE. The CDR3 sequence is CASSQTGARYGYTF. The DNA for the CDR3 is TGTGCCAGCAGTCAGACGGGGGCGCGATATGGCTACACCTTC.

This clonotype was recorded once. V is TRBV20-1 and J is TRBJ2-7; no definite D call. The V gene lost 4 bases and the J gene lost 2 bases, with 15 bases spanning the gap. CDR1 and CDR2 from the germline V gene are DFQATT and SNEGSKA (reference sequence). This CDR3 has 14 amino acids. The CDR3 coding sequence is TGCAGTGCTAACCCTCTAGTTGAGGCCTACGAGCAGTACTTC. This gives the protein CSANPLVEAYEQYF.

This chain links TRBV27 with TRBJ2-7; the D gene is possibly TRBD1 (5 bases). Per the germline V gene, CDR1 is MNHEY and CDR2 is SMNVEV (reference sequence). V lost 3 bases, J lost 5 bases, and 14 bases lay in between. The CDR3 extends over 14 amino acids. The CDR3 nucleotides are TGTGCCAGCAGTTTTAGGCTAGGGGTCCACGAGCAGTACTTC. The encoded protein is CASSFRLGVHEQYF.

There are a few counts of this clonotype. The rearrangement uses TRBV28 and TRBJ2-7, with a tentative D call TRBD2 (5 bases). The CDR3 runs 11 residues. Trimming stripped 7 bases from V and 7 bases from J, with 11 bases between. CDR1 is MDHEN, CDR2 SYDVKM, per germline. The CDR3 DNA reads TGTGCCAGCATCGGGATGAGAGAGCAGTACTTC. It translates to CASIGMREQYF.

The chain couples TRBV7-2 to TRBJ2-2; a weak D match, TRBD2 (5 bases). Germline CDR1 SGHTA, CDR2 FQGNSA. Trimming stripped 3 bases from V and 0 bases from J, with 8 bases between. The CDR3 is made up of 15 amino acids. This chain's CDR3 is CASSLDSSNTGELFF. CDR3 bases: TGTGCCAGCAGCTTGGACTCGTCGAACACCGGGGAGCTGTTTTTT.

The chain employs TRBV30 and TRBJ1-1; D may be TRBD1 (5 bases). The CDR3 is made up of 10 amino acids. With 3 bases removed from V and 7 bases from J, the gap between germline ends came to 6 bases. The germline V gene has CDR1 GTSNPN and CDR2 SVGIG (reference sequence). The CDR3 here is CAWSDSEAFF. In DNA, the CDR3 is TGTGCCTGGAGCGACAGTGAAGCTTTCTTT.

This clonotype has only a few counts. V and J are TRBV6-1 and TRBJ1-6, with no clear D. The CDR3 contains 19 residues. V lost 2 bases, J lost 10 bases, and 27 bases lay in between. Germline V lookup: CDR1 MNHNS, CDR2 SASEGT. The CDR3 DNA reads TGTGCCAGCAGTGAAAGGTTGACAACTCTTAGGCCGGAGCACTCACCCCTCCACTTT. It encodes CASSERLTTLRPEHSPLHF.

The CDR3 loop is CSAEQVTQAFF. The CDR3 DNA reads as TGCAGTGCTGAACAGGTTACTCAAGCTTTCTTT. The chain has TRBV20-1 and TRBJ1-1; weak D call: TRBD1 (5 bases). Deletions cut 5 bases from V and 9 bases from J, with 13 bases between. The CDR3 is 11 amino acids. Germline V lookup: CDR1 DFQATT, CDR2 SNEGSKA (reference sequence).

The chain recombines TRBV4-1 with TRBJ2-7, with D maybe TRBD2 (5 bases). The CDR3 sequence is 14 residues long. The germline V and J ends were trimmed by 4 bases and 2 bases, with 12 bases remaining between them. CDR1 and CDR2 (germline): MGHRA, YSYEKL. This CDR3 reads CASSLERTTYEQYF. DNA of the CDR3: TGCGCCAGCAGCCTCGAGCGGACCACCTACGAGCAGTACTTC.

The rearrangement uses TRBV10-3 and TRBJ1-1, with a possible D match to TRBD1 (5 bases). CDR1 ENHRY and CDR2 SYGVKD come from the germline V gene. V was shortened by 10 bases and J by 3 bases, with 18 bases between the two germline ends. The CDR3 contains 14 residues. The CDR3 coding sequence is TGTGCCACCCGCTTAGGGGCGGGGGACACTGAAGCTTTCTTT. Encoded protein: CATRLGAGDTEAFF.

The chain has TRBV18 and TRBJ1-1; 8 positions agree with TRBD1. Losses at the gene ends were 5 bases for V and 4 bases for J; bases not matched to a gene: 3. Germline V gene data show CDR1 as KGHSH and CDR2 as LQKENI. This CDR3 is 13 amino acids long. CDR3: CASSATGGTEAFF. Written as DNA, the CDR3 is TGTGCCAGCTCAGCCACAGGGGGCACTGAAGCTTTCTTT.

The V and J genes are TRBV7-3 and TRBJ1-2; the D is unclear. Germline CDR1 SGHTA, CDR2 FQGTGA. The V gene lost 5 bases and the J gene lost 8 bases, with 15 bases spanning the gap. This CDR3 has 13 residues. In nucleotides, the CDR3 is TGTGCCAGCAGCAGCGACACTACTTTCGGCTACACCTTC. This translates into CASSSDTTFGYTF.

The chain employs TRBV27 and TRBJ2-3; 15 bases fit TRBD2. CDR1 and CDR2 from the germline V gene are MNHEY and SMNVEV (reference sequence). J lost 7 bases, V lost 4 bases, and 12 bases had no gene match. The CDR3 covers 18 residues. CDR3 bases: TGTGCCAGCAGTTGGTTCGGAGGGACTAGCGGGAGGCGGAATACGCAGTATTTT. Encoded protein: CASSWFGGTSGRRNTQYF.

This chain connects TRBV20-1 to TRBJ1-2; D perhaps matches TRBD1 (6 bases). CDR3 size: 15 residues. V lost 2 bases and J 1 base, leaving 14 bases between the germline ends. The germline V gene encodes CDR1 DFQATT and CDR2 SNEGSKA (reference sequence). In nucleotides, the CDR3 is TGCAGTGCTAGAAATCTCGGACAGAATAACTATGGCTACACCTTC. Amino acids: CSARNLGQNNYGYTF.

This clonotype occurred a few times. The genes are TRBV5-1 and TRBJ2-3; the D gene is possibly TRBD2 (5 bases). V lost 3 bases, J lost 0 bases, and 8 bases lay in between. Germline assignment: CDR1 SGHRS and CDR2 YFSETQ. The CDR3 totals 14 residues. The DNA of the CDR3 is TGCGCCAGCAGCTCTAGGACTAGCACAGATACGCAGTATTTT. Protein product: CASSSRTSTDTQYF.

V gene TRBV12-3 or TRBV12-4 combines with J gene TRBJ1-5; D not resolved. V was trimmed by 1 base and J by 7 bases, leaving 11 bases between them. This CDR3 spans 14 amino acids. In nucleotides, the CDR3 is TGTGCCAGCAGTTTAGGTTGGCGAGGACAGCCCCAGCATTTT. Its translation: CASSLGWRGQPQHF.